This is a list of T cell receptor beta chains from one sample in a study of blood T cell repertoires in COVID-19. Libraries were prepared by immunoSEQ multiplex PCR; TCRdb keeps only in-frame clonotypes and omits some of them. This sample yields 300,000 to 350,000 clones, of which roughly nine tenths are seen a single time; more than 0.8% belongs to the top ten. The sequenced material came from PBMCs or T cells enriched from blood (not recorded which). These receptors originate from a woman aged 25-40 years who had recovered from COVID-19. The CDR3 runs from the conserved cysteine through the conserved F or W. D genes are given only for firm matches. Clone sizes are given selectively: once, few, many, or a class where the clone is expanded.

J gene: TRBJ1-6
D gene: TRBD1
clone size: NA
CDR3 length: 17
V gene: TRBV27
CDR3 protein: CASSLLRQGANNSPLHF
CDR3 DNA: TGTGCCAGCAGTTTACTCAGACAGGGCGCAAATAATTCACCCCTCCACTTT

J gene: TRBJ1-1
D gene: NA
clone size: NA
CDR3 length: 17
V gene: TRBV19
CDR3 protein: CASSIFWGQPMNTEAFF
CDR3 DNA: TGTGCCAGTAGTATATTCTGGGGGCAGCCAATGAACACTGAAGCTTTCTTT

J gene: TRBJ2-2
D gene: NA
clone size: NA
CDR3 length: 13
V gene: TRBV6-5
CDR3 protein: CASQQGGTGELFF
CDR3 DNA: TGTGCCAGCCAGCAGGGGGGAACCGGGGAGCTGTTTTTT

J gene: TRBJ1-6
D gene: TRBD1
clone size: NA
CDR3 length: 14
V gene: TRBV6-5
CDR3 protein: CATKIRGRGSPLHF
CDR3 DNA: TGTGCCACCAAGATTAGGGGGCGCGGTTCACCCCTCCACTTT

J gene: TRBJ2-5
D gene: TRBD1
clone size: NA
CDR3 length: 14
V gene: TRBV10-3
CDR3 protein: CAISVGQGSETQYF
CDR3 DNA: TGTGCCATCAGTGTGGGACAGGGTAGCGAGACCCAGTACTTC

J gene: TRBJ1-2
D gene: NA
clone size: NA
CDR3 length: 17
V gene: TRBV7-2
CDR3 protein: CASSLGYGGAGNYGYTF
CDR3 DNA: TGTGCCAGCAGCCTAGGGTACGGCGGGGCGGGTAACTATGGCTACACCTTC

J gene: TRBJ1-2
D gene: TRBD1
clone size: NA
CDR3 length: 16
V gene: TRBV28
CDR3 protein: CAIFRDRGETNYGYTF
CDR3 DNA: TGTGCCATCTTCCGGGACAGGGGGGAAACTAACTATGGCTACACCTTC

J gene: TRBJ1-1
D gene: NA
clone size: NA
CDR3 length: 15
V gene: TRBV7-2
CDR3 protein: CASSLESGIGTEAFF
CDR3 DNA: TGTGCCAGCAGCTTAGAGTCCGGGATTGGCACTGAAGCTTTCTTT

J gene: TRBJ2-2
D gene: NA
clone size: NA
CDR3 length: 13
V gene: TRBV9
CDR3 protein: CASSPGNTGELFF
CDR3 DNA: TGTGCCAGCTCTCCGGGGAACACCGGGGAGCTGTTTTTT

J gene: TRBJ1-1
D gene: NA
clone size: NA
CDR3 length: 14
V gene: TRBV7-9
CDR3 protein: CASSAASGNTEAFF
CDR3 DNA: TGTGCCAGCAGCGCTGCGTCAGGGAACACTGAAGCTTTCTTT

J gene: TRBJ2-3
D gene: NA
clone size: NA
CDR3 length: 13
V gene: TRBV19
CDR3 protein: CASSKTETDTQYF
CDR3 DNA: TGTGCCAGTAGTAAGACAGAGACAGATACGCAGTATTTT

J gene: TRBJ2-7
D gene: NA
clone size: NA
CDR3 length: 11
V gene: TRBV27
CDR3 protein: CVSKGTYEQYF
CDR3 DNA: TGTGTAAGTAAGGGGACCTACGAGCAGTACTTC

J gene: TRBJ1-4
D gene: TRBD1
clone size: NA
CDR3 length: 14
V gene: TRBV5-6
CDR3 protein: CASSPTGWREKLFF
CDR3 DNA: TGTGCCAGCAGCCCGACAGGGTGGCGGGAAAAACTGTTTTTT

J gene: TRBJ2-3
D gene: TRBD2
clone size: NA
CDR3 length: 13
V gene: TRBV2
CDR3 protein: CASSGGATDTQYF
CDR3 DNA: TGTGCCAGCAGCGGGGGGGCCACAGATACGCAGTATTTT

J gene: TRBJ2-1
D gene: TRBD2
clone size: NA
CDR3 length: 13
V gene: TRBV9
CDR3 protein: CASSVPGGHEQFF
CDR3 DNA: TGTGCCAGCAGCGTACCGGGGGGGCATGAGCAGTTCTTC

J gene: TRBJ2-5
D gene: NA
clone size: once
CDR3 length: 15
V gene: TRBV28
CDR3 protein: CASSSRGGYQETQYF
CDR3 DNA: TGTGCCAGCAGTAGCCGAGGAGGGTACCAAGAGACCCAGTACTTC

J gene: TRBJ1-6
D gene: NA
clone size: once
CDR3 length: 15
V gene: TRBV10-3
CDR3 protein: CAISEEGVVNSPLHF
CDR3 DNA: TGTGCCATCAGTGAGGAGGGAGTAGTAAATTCACCCCTCCACTTT

J gene: TRBJ2-3
D gene: TRBD2
clone size: NA
CDR3 length: 15
V gene: TRBV7-9
CDR3 protein: CASSRVAGFTDTQYF
CDR3 DNA: TGTGCCAGCAGCCGGGTAGCGGGGTTCACAGATACGCAGTATTTT

J gene: TRBJ2-7
D gene: TRBD1
clone size: NA
CDR3 length: 15
V gene: TRBV3-1/TRBV3-2
CDR3 protein: CASSQVLAGGYEQYF
CDR3 DNA: TGTGCCAGCAGCCAAGTTTTAGCAGGGGGTTACGAGCAGTACTTC

J gene: TRBJ1-3
D gene: TRBD1
clone size: few
CDR3 length: 14
V gene: TRBV6-5
CDR3 protein: CASSPGTGADTIYF
CDR3 DNA: TGTGCCTCCTCCCCCGGGACAGGGGCTGACACCATATATTTT

J gene: TRBJ2-7
D gene: NA
clone size: NA
CDR3 length: 13
V gene: TRBV19
CDR3 protein: CASSSRGFYEQYF
CDR3 DNA: TGTGCCAGTAGTAGTCGGGGGTTCTACGAGCAGTACTTC

J gene: TRBJ1-6
D gene: TRBD1
clone size: few
CDR3 length: 17
V gene: TRBV6-6
CDR3 protein: CASSQGSGGAENSPLHF
CDR3 DNA: TGTGCCAGCAGTCAGGGTTCAGGGGGCGCGGAGAATTCACCCCTCCACTTT

J gene: TRBJ2-3
D gene: NA
clone size: NA
CDR3 length: 15
V gene: TRBV5-1
CDR3 protein: CASSNPRGYTDTQYF
CDR3 DNA: TGCGCCAGCAGCAACCCCCGGGGGTACACAGATACGCAGTATTTT

J gene: TRBJ2-5
D gene: TRBD1
clone size: NA
CDR3 length: 15
V gene: TRBV5-1
CDR3 protein: CASSLNRGGQETQYF
CDR3 DNA: TGCGCCAGCAGCTTGAACAGGGGTGGACAAGAGACCCAGTACTTC

J gene: TRBJ1-2
D gene: TRBD1
clone size: NA
CDR3 length: 13
V gene: TRBV12-3/TRBV12-4
CDR3 protein: CASSLGTGHGYTF
CDR3 DNA: TGTGCCAGCAGTTTGGGGACAGGGCATGGCTACACCTTC

J gene: TRBJ2-7
D gene: NA
clone size: NA
CDR3 length: 12
V gene: TRBV5-4
CDR3 protein: CASSSGLYEQYF
CDR3 DNA: TGTGCCAGCAGCTCCGGACTTTACGAGCAGTACTTC

J gene: TRBJ1-1
D gene: NA
clone size: once
CDR3 length: 14
V gene: TRBV4-1
CDR3 protein: CASSQVNGNTEAFF
CDR3 DNA: TGCGCCAGCAGCCAAGTAAACGGGAACACTGAAGCTTTCTTT

J gene: TRBJ1-2
D gene: NA
clone size: NA
CDR3 length: 14
V gene: TRBV2
CDR3 protein: CASSERTRAPGYTF
CDR3 DNA: TGTGCCAGCAGTGAAAGGACGAGGGCGCCTGGCTACACCTTC

J gene: TRBJ1-5
D gene: NA
clone size: NA
CDR3 length: 13
V gene: TRBV3-1/TRBV3-2
CDR3 protein: CASSQQVNQPQHF
CDR3 DNA: TGTGCCAGCAGCCAACAGGTAAATCAGCCCCAGCATTTT

J gene: TRBJ1-6
D gene: NA
clone size: few
CDR3 length: 14
V gene: TRBV5-1
CDR3 protein: CASSLAGRGSPLHF
CDR3 DNA: TGCGCCAGCAGCTTGGCGGGCCGGGGTTCACCCCTCCACTTT

J gene: TRBJ2-6
D gene: NA
clone size: NA
CDR3 length: 18
V gene: TRBV15
CDR3 protein: CATSSRAMPSSGANVLTF
CDR3 DNA: TGTGCCACCAGCAGCAGGGCTATGCCTTCCTCTGGGGCCAACGTCCTGACTTTC

J gene: TRBJ2-7
D gene: TRBD2
clone size: NA
CDR3 length: 14
V gene: TRBV11-2
CDR3 protein: CASSLLAGETEQYF
CDR3 DNA: TGTGCCAGCAGCTTACTAGCGGGGGAGACCGAGCAGTACTTC

J gene: TRBJ1-4
D gene: TRBD1
clone size: NA
CDR3 length: 15
V gene: TRBV5-6
CDR3 protein: CASSGRTGRAEKLFF
CDR3 DNA: TGTGCCAGCAGCGGGAGGACAGGGAGGGCTGAAAAACTGTTTTTT

J gene: TRBJ1-5
D gene: NA
clone size: NA
CDR3 length: 17
V gene: TRBV6-2/TRBV6-3
CDR3 protein: CASSYHTTGYSNQPQHF
CDR3 DNA: TGTGCCAGCAGTTACCACACGACAGGATATAGCAATCAGCCCCAGCATTTT

J gene: TRBJ2-1
D gene: TRBD2
clone size: NA
CDR3 length: 16
V gene: TRBV7-9
CDR3 protein: CASSSRLAGLYNEQFF
CDR3 DNA: TGTGCCAGCAGCTCGCGACTAGCGGGGCTCTACAATGAGCAGTTCTTC

J gene: TRBJ1-5
D gene: TRBD1
clone size: NA
CDR3 length: 15
V gene: TRBV19
CDR3 protein: CASRGTGGPNQPQHF
CDR3 DNA: TGTGCCAGTCGAGGAACAGGGGGCCCCAATCAGCCCCAGCATTTT

J gene: TRBJ2-1
D gene: NA
clone size: few
CDR3 length: 15
V gene: TRBV4-1
CDR3 protein: CASSQGLTSYNEQFF
CDR3 DNA: TGCGCCAGCAGCCAAGGACTGACCTCCTACAATGAGCAGTTCTTC

J gene: TRBJ2-1
D gene: NA
clone size: NA
CDR3 length: 14
V gene: TRBV11-3
CDR3 protein: CASSLVGDYNEQFF
CDR3 DNA: TGTGCCAGCAGCTTAGTGGGAGATTACAATGAGCAGTTCTTC

J gene: TRBJ2-3
D gene: TRBD1
clone size: once
CDR3 length: 15
V gene: TRBV10-3
CDR3 protein: CATTSGQRLTDTQYF
CDR3 DNA: TGTGCCACTACGTCGGGACAGCGTCTCACAGATACGCAGTATTTT

J gene: TRBJ1-1
D gene: NA
clone size: NA
CDR3 length: 14
V gene: TRBV2
CDR3 protein: CASSERTVNTEAFF
CDR3 DNA: TGTGCCAGCAGTGAGAGGACAGTTAACACTGAAGCTTTCTTT

J gene: TRBJ1-2
D gene: NA
clone size: NA
CDR3 length: 12
V gene: TRBV7-2
CDR3 protein: CASTPTGYGYTF
CDR3 DNA: TGTGCCAGCACCCCGACGGGCTATGGCTACACCTTC

J gene: TRBJ1-1
D gene: NA
clone size: NA
CDR3 length: 14
V gene: TRBV5-6
CDR3 protein: CASSLGGGDTEAFF
CDR3 DNA: TGTGCCAGCAGCTTGGGGGGCGGGGACACTGAAGCTTTCTTT

J gene: TRBJ2-5
D gene: NA
clone size: NA
CDR3 length: 14
V gene: TRBV27
CDR3 protein: CASSLRDNQETQYF
CDR3 DNA: TGTGCCAGCAGTTTACGTGACAACCAAGAGACCCAGTACTTC

J gene: TRBJ1-2
D gene: NA
clone size: NA
CDR3 length: 13
V gene: TRBV6-1
CDR3 protein: CASSEAIPGGYTF
CDR3 DNA: TGTGCCAGCAGTGAAGCAATACCGGGAGGCTACACCTTC

J gene: TRBJ2-7
D gene: TRBD1
clone size: NA
CDR3 length: 18
V gene: TRBV5-1
CDR3 protein: CASSLRDRDSPPAVEQYF
CDR3 DNA: TGCGCCAGCAGCTTGAGGGACAGGGACAGTCCCCCCGCGGTTGAGCAGTACTTC

J gene: TRBJ1-2
D gene: NA
clone size: NA
CDR3 length: 16
V gene: TRBV6-1
CDR3 protein: CASSDAPGGRNYGYTF
CDR3 DNA: TGTGCCAGCAGTGACGCCCCCGGGGGGCGGAACTATGGCTACACCTTC

J gene: TRBJ2-5
D gene: NA
clone size: NA
CDR3 length: 15
V gene: TRBV5-1
CDR3 protein: CASSLTGRFQETQYF
CDR3 DNA: TGCGCCAGCAGCTTGACAGGACGTTTCCAAGAGACCCAGTACTTC

J gene: TRBJ2-3
D gene: TRBD2
clone size: NA
CDR3 length: 15
V gene: TRBV2
CDR3 protein: CASSQGGGGTDTQYF
CDR3 DNA: TGTGCCAGCAGCCAAGGCGGGGGAGGCACAGATACGCAGTATTTT

J gene: TRBJ2-3
D gene: NA
clone size: NA
CDR3 length: 12
V gene: TRBV11-2
CDR3 protein: CASSPSADTQYF
CDR3 DNA: TGTGCCAGCAGCCCGTCGGCAGATACGCAGTATTTT